The 25 T cell receptor beta chains listed next were all sequenced from one sample in a study of vaccination and CD4 T cells after COVID-19. These TCRs are of unknown antigen specificity. Indicated treatment: roughly 10-day PBMC culture with coronavirus spike peptide pools or control peptides (ViraFEST assay). The Oncomine TCR Beta short-read assay generated sequence data from the DNA of cultured CD4+ T cells. Via MiXCR, TCRdb re-called the PCR reads, giving one row per CDR3 protein. The table has over 25,000 distinct CDR3 sequences, roughly 57% seen once. The specimen was CD4+ T cells from blood, cultured in vitro, collected after SARS-CoV-2 vaccination. Receptor source: a human donor who received a COVID-19 vaccine.

J is TRBJ2-5 and V is TRBV20-1; D ambiguous. The V and J ends lost 0 bases and 2 bases respectively, with 10 bases between them. Per germline, CDR1 DFQATT and CDR2 SNEGSKA (reference sequence). This CDR3 is built from 14 residues. CDR3 amino acids: CSARDPRSQETQYF. DNA of the CDR3: TGCAGTGCTAGAGACCCCAGGTCACAAGAGACCCAGTACTTC.

This clonotype was seen a single time. This rearrangement joins TRBV7-3 to TRBJ2-1, with D perhaps TRBD1 (5 bases). Trimming removed 5 bases from V and 6 bases from J, with 14 bases in between. Germline values: CDR1 SGHTA, CDR2 FQGTGA. The CDR3 spans 14 residues. DNA of the CDR3: TGTGCCAGCAGCCTCGACCCAGGGATCAATGAGCAGTTCTTC. It is translated as CASSLDPGINEQFF.

V gene TRBV2 combines with J gene TRBJ2-5; 8 bases line up with TRBD1. J was trimmed by 5 bases and V by 6 bases; bases with no gene match: 11. The CDR3 consists of 15 residues. Germline V gene sequence: CDR1 SNHLY, CDR2 FYNNEI. DNA for the CDR3: TGTGCCAGCAGCGCTACAGGGGGAGGTGGGGAGACCCAGTACTTC. It is translated as CASSATGGGGETQYF.

The rearrangement joins TRBV6-4 to TRBJ1-1, with TRBD1 identical over 11 bases. The V gene's germline CDR1 is MRHNA and CDR2 SNTAGT. The CDR3 runs to 16 residues. V trimming: 0 bases; J trimming: 6 bases; junction bases outside the gene matches: 6. In nucleotides, the CDR3 is TGTGCCAGCAGTGACTCTGGACAGGGGGCCAGGGCTGAAGCTTTCTTT. It encodes CASSDSGQGARAEAFF.

The chain links TRBV30 to TRBJ2-3; TRBD1 agrees at 8 bases. CDR3 size: 16 residues. V was clipped by 2 bases and J by 2 bases; unmatched bases: 9. Germline CDR1 is GTSNPN and CDR2 is SVGIG (reference sequence). The CDR3 DNA follows: TGTGCCTGGAGTCTCAGGACAGGGTCTGACACAGATACGCAGTATTTT. Encoded protein: CAWSLRTGSDTDTQYF.

This chain uses TRBV30 with TRBJ1-6, with 11 bases identical to TRBD1. The V segment lost 1 base and the J segment 13 bases; nucleotides outside the gene matches: 3. Germline loops: CDR1 GTSNPN, CDR2 SVGIG (reference sequence). The CDR3 covers 13 residues. The CDR3 DNA is TGTGCCTGGAGTGAGGGACAGGGGGTGCCCCTCCACTTT. It specifies CAWSEGQGVPLHF.

This clonotype was counted only a few times. V is TRBV2 and J is TRBJ1-6, with TRBD1 as a possible D gene (6 bases). The V gene lost 6 bases and the J gene lost 1 base, with 13 bases spanning the gap. Germline V gene data show CDR1 as SNHLY and CDR2 as FYNNEI. This CDR3 comprises 16 residues. The CDR3 nucleotides are TGTGCCAGCAGGGGAGGGGGGGGGTCCTATAATTCACCCCTCCACTTT. Residues: CASRGGGGSYNSPLHF.

In its sample, this clonotype was seen a few times. Here the CDR3 reads CAWSGLAGGYTF. CDR3 bases: TGTGCCTGGAGTGGCCTCGCGGGGGGCTACACCTTC. This chain connects TRBV30 to TRBJ1-2; D uncertain. V was cut by 1 base and J by 8 bases, with 11 bases left in between. From germline, CDR1 is GTSNPN and CDR2 SVGIG (reference sequence). The CDR3 is 12 amino acids.

This clonotype was counted a few times. The CDR3 here is CASSPGPRNTEAFF. CDR3 DNA sequence: TGTGCCAGCAGCCCCGGTCCCAGGAACACTGAAGCTTTCTTT. The chain joins TRBV11-3 to TRBJ1-1; D unresolved. V lost 5 bases and J lost 1, with 11 bases in between. Germline values: CDR1 SGHNT, CDR2 YENEEA. The CDR3 spans 14 residues.

V is TRBV6-1 and J is TRBJ2-3; no definite D call. The CDR3 has 13 amino acids. Germline assignment: CDR1 MNHNS and CDR2 SASEGT. V was pared by 8 bases and J by 6 bases, with 15 bases between. This CDR3 is CASEGQVLDTQYF. CDR3 nucleotide sequence: TGTGCCAGCGAAGGGCAAGTACTGGATACGCAGTATTTT.

The rearrangement joins TRBV7-9 to TRBJ2-1, with a weak D call TRBD2 (7 bases). The CDR3 has 15 amino acids. V lost 0 bases and J 6 bases, leaving 12 bases between the germline ends. The germline V gene has CDR1 SEHNR and CDR2 FQNEAQ (reference sequence). CDR3 bases: TGTGCCAGCAGCTTAGCGGGGGGGCATACCAATGAGCAGTTCTTC. Protein product: CASSLAGGHTNEQFF.

In DNA form, the CDR3 reads TGTGCCAGCAGCCAAGTGGGACAGGGAGAGACCCAGTACTTC. This translates into CASSQVGQGETQYF. This chain links TRBV14 with TRBJ2-5; 9 nucleotides align to TRBD1. Trimming took 1 base from V and 4 from J; bases not matched to a gene: 1. The CDR3 consists of 14 residues. Germline-derived CDR1 and CDR2 are SGHDN and FVKESK.

CDR3 amino acids: CAIPYSYNEQFF. The DNA for the CDR3 is TGTGCCATCCCCTACTCCTACAATGAGCAGTTCTTC. The chain carries TRBV2 and TRBJ2-1, with no clear D. CDR1 and CDR2 from the germline V gene are SNHLY and FYNNEI. The CDR3 runs to 12 residues. V lost 10 bases to trimming and J lost 0 bases, with 7 bases between them.

V gene TRBV12-3 or TRBV12-4 combines with J gene TRBJ2-3, with TRBD2 identical over 10 bases. Germline trimming cut 3 bases from V and 6 bases from J; bases unmatched to any gene: 6. This CDR3 is built from 15 residues. The CDR3: CASSLSSGGVDTQYF. Written as DNA, the CDR3 is TGTGCCAGCAGTTTGTCGAGCGGGGGGGTTGATACGCAGTATTTT.

V and J are TRBV6-1 and TRBJ2-5, with 15 positions matching TRBD2. The CDR3 contains 17 residues. Germline V gives CDR1 MNHNS, CDR2 SASEGT. V was pared by 2 bases and J by 6 bases, with 7 bases of the junction left unmatched. The CDR3 protein is CASSESGTSGGRKTQYF. CDR3 sequence (DNA): TGTGCCAGCAGTGAATCTGGGACTAGCGGGGGGAGAAAGACCCAGTACTTC.

The chain carries TRBV6-1 and TRBJ2-7; tentatively, D is TRBD2 (6 bases). The germline V gene encodes CDR1 MNHNS and CDR2 SASEGT. The CDR3 has 15 residues. Trimming left V 3 bases short and J 4 bases short, with 16 bases between. The CDR3 DNA sequence: TGTGCCAGCAGTGATCGGCCAGGAGGGCTTTACGAGCAGTACTTC. Translated, it gives CASSDRPGGLYEQYF.

V usage is TRBV11-2 and J usage is TRBJ1-3; a weak D match, TRBD1 (5 bases). The V end was cut by 6 bases, the J end by 0 bases, with 9 bases between. The CDR3 runs to 14 residues. Germline-derived CDR1 and CDR2 are SGHAT and FQNNGV. CDR3 sequence: CASRQQVSGNTIYF. The CDR3 DNA follows: TGTGCCAGCAGGCAACAGGTCTCTGGAAACACCATATATTTT. Complete variable domain (other parts from reference TRBV11-2 and TRBJ1-3): EAGVAQSPRYKIIEKRQSVAFWCNPISGHATLYWYQQILGQGPKLLIQFQNNGVVDDSQLPKDRFSAERLKGVDSTLKIQPAKLEDSAVYLCASRQQVSGNTIYFGEGSWLTVV.

This chain links TRBV20-1 with TRBJ2-7; perhaps TRBD2 as D (6 bases). With 6 bases removed from V and 0 bases from J, the gap between germline ends came to 18 bases. There are 15 residues in the CDR3. In germline, CDR1 is DFQATT, CDR2 SNEGSKA (reference sequence). The CDR3 DNA follows: TGCAGTGCAGATGCGGGACTCCTCACCTCCTACGAGCAGTACTTC. Translation gives CSADAGLLTSYEQYF.

The rearrangement links TRBV5-1 to TRBJ2-7; 12 bases match TRBD2. The junction had 7 bases not matched to a gene; V was cut back by 4 bases and J by 2 bases. The CDR3 runs 16 residues. The germline gives CDR1 SGHRS, CDR2 YFSETQ. The chain's CDR3 is CASSPLLAGGTYEQYF. The CDR3, as DNA: TGCGCCAGCAGCCCCCTACTAGCGGGGGGTACCTACGAGCAGTACTTC.

The chain carries TRBV19 and TRBJ2-5; D unresolved. This CDR3 is built from 14 residues. Per germline, CDR1 LNHDA and CDR2 SQIVND (reference sequence). V lost 4 bases, J lost 2 bases, and 11 bases lay in between. The CDR3 spells CASSKSLNQETQYF. CDR3 bases: TGTGCCAGTAGTAAAAGCCTTAATCAAGAGACCCAGTACTTC.

This clonotype was counted only a few times. The rearrangement joins TRBV20-1 to TRBJ1-5, with D maybe TRBD1 (6 bases). The germline V gene encodes CDR1 DFQATT and CDR2 SNEGSKA (reference sequence). This CDR3 spans 16 amino acids. V lost 6 bases and J 5 bases, leaving 23 bases between the germline ends. The DNA of the CDR3 is TGCAGTGCCCTGCAGTCGCCCCGGGACATCTATCAGCCCCAGCATTTT. This encodes CSALQSPRDIYQPQHF.

Comment on this clonotype: The junction differs from germline at one of its ends, possibly a read error. V gene TRBV7-2 combines with J gene TRBJ1-2; a possible D gene is TRBD1 (5 bases). The CDR3 runs 16 residues. Germline-derived CDR1 and CDR2 are SGHTA and FQGNSA. The DNA for the CDR3 is TGTGCCAGCAGCTTGGGCAGGGCTCCCCTTAACCATGGCTACACCTTC. It yields the protein CASSLGRAPLNHGYTF.

The J gene is TRBJ2-1, the V gene TRBV7-9; TRBD1 matches 11 bases. The length of the CDR3 is 16 residues. The germline V gene encodes CDR1 SEHNR and CDR2 FQNEAQ (reference sequence). With V trimmed by 5 bases and J by 6 bases, 9 bases remained unmatched. The CDR3 DNA reads as TGTGCCAGCAGCGGCAGGACAGGGGGCATGGGCAATGAGCAGTTCTTC. It is translated as CASSGRTGGMGNEQFF. Together with reference TRBV7-9 and TRBJ2-1, the CDR3 gives the full variable domain: DTGVSQNPRHKITKRGQNVTFRCDPISEHNRLYWYRQTLGQGPEFLTYFQNEAQLEKSRLLSDRFSAERPKGSFSTLEIQRTEQGDSAMYLCASSGRTGGMGNEQFFGPGTRLTVL.

The table lists this clonotype with a few counts. J is TRBJ1-5 and V is TRBV2; a possible D gene is TRBD1 (5 bases). Per germline, CDR1 SNHLY and CDR2 FYNNEI. The CDR3 is 14 amino acids. The germline V and J ends were trimmed by 5 bases and 1 base, with 9 bases remaining between them. The CDR3 DNA is TGTGCCAGCAGTAATCAGGGAAGCAATCAGCCCCAGCATTTT. It encodes CASSNQGSNQPQHF.

This clonotype was detected only a few times. J is TRBJ1-2 and V is TRBV10-3; no definite D call. Germline CDR1 reads ENHRY; CDR2 reads SYGVKD. Trimming took off 0 bases at V and 6 bases at J, with 11 bases between the two ends. This CDR3 comprises 14 residues. The CDR3 spells CAISESTSTNGYTF. The CDR3 nucleotides are TGTGCCATCAGTGAGTCTACCTCGACGAATGGCTACACCTTC.